This T cell receptor beta chain is from a study of identical twins. TCRdb re-called the 5' RACE reads with MiXCR, one entry per CDR3 protein. The data contain hundreds of thousands of distinct CDR3 sequences, roughly an eighth of them singletons. The CDR3 runs to 17 residues. V shed 6 bases, J shed 0 bases, and the junction held 11 bases outside the gene matches. The same specimen was also included in a second study, on yellow fever vaccine responses in identical twins.

The receptor was derived from a woman aged 18 to 35 in good health. The sequenced sample consisted of PBMCs. The chain recombines TRBV12-3 or TRBV12-4 with TRBJ1-1, with 9 bases identical to TRBD1. The CDR3 region has the DNA TGTGCCAGCAGAGCGGGACAGGGATTGATCATGAACACTGAAGCTTTCTTT. Its translation is CASRAGQGLIMNTEAFF.